Each of the 21 T cell receptor beta chains below was sequenced from the same sample in a study of blood T cell repertoires in COVID-19. The repertoire was sequenced with immunoSEQ multiplex PCR; TCRdb's copy has only in-frame clones and lacks some. The sample has roughly 260,000 clones; approximately 86% are singletons. The sequencing input was peripheral blood. The receptors were sampled from a man in his forties or fifties who had recovered from COVID-19.

This clone was recorded a few times. This rearrangement joins TRBV6-6 to TRBJ1-3; 7 bases are shared with TRBD1. There are 13 residues in the CDR3. CDR1 is MNHNY and CDR2 is SVGAGI in the germline V gene (reference sequence). J gave up 1 base and V 6 bases, and 0 bases lay outside the gene matches. The CDR3 sequence is CASRTGSGNTIYF. The CDR3 coding sequence is TGTGCCAGCAGGACAGGGTCTGGAAACACCATATATTTT.

The chain combines TRBV3-1 (or the pseudogene TRBV3-2) with TRBJ1-6; 7 positions match TRBD1. Germline V gene data show CDR1 as LGHDT and CDR2 as YNNKEL (reference sequence). The J segment lost 2 bases and the V segment lost 3 bases, leaving 13 bases of the junction unmatched. The CDR3 has 19 residues. CDR3 region: CASSHPPLGQTPYNSPLHF. The CDR3 DNA sequence: TGTGCCAGCAGCCACCCTCCCCTGGGACAGACTCCCTATAATTCACCCCTCCACTTT.

This clone was observed a single time. The chain carries TRBV19 and TRBJ1-2; tentatively, D is TRBD1 (6 bases). Trimming took 5 bases from V and 4 from J, leaving 17 bases between them. Germline lookup yields CDR1 LNHDA and CDR2 SQIVND (reference sequence). There are 15 residues in the CDR3. The DNA for the CDR3 is TGTGCCAGTAGTGCGCCAGGGGTCTGGGCCTATGGCTACACCTTC. This encodes CASSAPGVWAYGYTF.

CDR3 sequence: CASSSRQGGDTQYF. CDR3 sequence (DNA): TGTGCCAGCAGCTCGCGACAGGGTGGGGATACGCAGTATTTT. The chain joins TRBV7-6 to TRBJ2-3; TRBD1 agrees at 7 bases. With V trimmed by 4 bases and J by 6 bases, 7 bases remained unmatched. The CDR3 has 14 amino acids. Germline lookup yields CDR1 SGHVS and CDR2 FNYEAQ.

This clone occurred many times. The rearrangement joins TRBV5-1 to TRBJ1-1; 9 bases map to TRBD1. CDR1 SGHRS and CDR2 YFSETQ come from the germline V gene. CDR3 size: 15 residues. V lost 2 bases to trimming and J lost 5 bases; unmatched junction nucleotides: 7. Here the CDR3 reads CASSFQRDRVTEAFF. For the CDR3, the DNA is TGCGCCAGCAGCTTTCAAAGGGACAGGGTGACTGAAGCTTTCTTT. Full variable domain (remainder filled in from reference TRBV5-1 and TRBJ1-1): KAGVTQTPRYLIKTRGQQVTLSCSPISGHRSVSWYQQTPGQGLQFLFEYFSETQRNKGNFPGRFSGRQFSNSRSEMNVSTLELGDSALYLCASSFQRDRVTEAFFGQGTRLTVV.

This clone occurred once. The V call is TRBV7-2, the J call TRBJ1-5, with 8 bases matching TRBD1. The J segment lost 5 bases and the V segment lost 1 base, leaving 4 bases of the junction unmatched. Germline V CDR1 and CDR2: SGHTA, FQGNSA. The CDR3 consists of 15 residues. The CDR3 DNA follows: TGTGCCAGCAGCTTAGGAGGACAGGGCGATCAGCCCCAGCATTTT. Translated, it gives CASSLGGQGDQPQHF.

This clone was counted many times. V gene TRBV11-2 combines with J gene TRBJ1-4; D may be TRBD1 (6 bases). V was pared by 1 base and J by 5 bases, with 11 bases between. Germline CDR1 reads SGHAT; CDR2 reads FQNNGV. CDR3 length equals 15 residues. The CDR3, as DNA: TGTGCCAGCAGCTTAGGGACAGTCTCGAATGAAAAACTGTTTTTT. Translating it yields CASSLGTVSNEKLFF.

The rearrangement joins TRBV7-3 to TRBJ2-1, with TRBD2 as a possible D gene (5 bases). CDR1 and CDR2 (germline): SGHTA, FQGTGA. CDR3 length equals 13 residues. V lost 2 bases, J lost 7 bases, and 9 bases lay in between. CDR3 in DNA: TGTGCCAGCAGCTTATTCGGGGAGAATGAGCAGTTCTTC. This sequence encodes CASSLFGENEQFF.

CDR3 in amino acids: CASSVSWDRSSYEQYF. The CDR3 region has the DNA TGTGCCAGCAGCGTTAGTTGGGACAGGAGCTCCTACGAGCAGTACTTC. V is TRBV7-2 and J is TRBJ2-7; TRBD1 agrees at 8 bases. The CDR3 is made up of 16 amino acids. The J segment lost 0 bases and the V segment lost 5 bases, leaving 9 bases of the junction unmatched. Per the germline V gene, CDR1 is SGHTA and CDR2 is FQGNSA.

This clone has more than one count but fewer than ten. J is TRBJ1-1 and V is TRBV30; 9 bases are a match to TRBD1. The junction had 10 bases not matched to a gene; V was cut back by 5 bases and J by 3 bases. Germline CDR1 is GTSNPN and CDR2 is SVGIG (reference sequence). There are 15 residues in the CDR3. The CDR3 coding sequence is TGTGCCTGGGGGACCGGGACAGGGCGGGACACTGAAGCTTTCTTT. Protein sequence: CAWGTGTGRDTEAFF.

The chain employs TRBV5-4 and TRBJ2-7, with 7 bases aligning to TRBD1. The germline V gene has CDR1 SGHNT and CDR2 YYREEE (reference sequence). The CDR3 is 15 amino acids. V gave up 4 bases and J gave up 6 bases; unmatched junction bases: 13. The CDR3 DNA is TGTGCCAGCAGCCTTCCGGGACAGCTGCGTCGCGAGCAGTACTTC. Translating it yields CASSLPGQLRREQYF.

The CDR3 DNA reads as TGTGCCAGCAGTTTATGGGGGGGGCCGACCCCGGGGACCCAGTACTTC. This gives the protein CASSLWGGPTPGTQYF. The V and J genes are TRBV27 and TRBJ2-5; TRBD2 might be the D (7 bases). The CDR3 is 16 residues long. Germline CDR1 MNHEY, CDR2 SMNVEV (reference sequence). With 1 base removed from V and 7 bases from J, the gap between germline ends came to 19 bases.

The chain joins TRBV5-1 to TRBJ2-5, with 9 bases identical to TRBD2. V dropped 0 bases and J dropped 4; count of bases not matched to a gene: 10. The CDR3 consists of 17 residues. Germline CDR1 reads SGHRS; CDR2 reads YFSETQ. In DNA, the CDR3 is TGCGCCAGCAGCTTGGTAGCGGGAGCGTTTCGTGGAGAGACCCAGTACTTC. It translates to CASSLVAGAFRGETQYF.

The V and J genes are TRBV7-9 and TRBJ2-2; 11 nucleotides align to TRBD2. Germline V gives CDR1 SEHNR, CDR2 FQNEAQ (reference sequence). With V trimmed by 5 bases and J by 7 bases, 9 bases remained unmatched. This CDR3 has 16 amino acids. CDR3 nucleotide sequence: TGTGCCAGCAGCACGACTAGCGGGGCGTTTAACGGGGAGCTGTTTTTT. Its protein product is CASSTTSGAFNGELFF.

V usage is TRBV7-9 and J usage is TRBJ1-5; tentatively, D is TRBD1 (5 bases). Trimming cost V 6 bases and J 9 bases, with 12 bases left between them. The CDR3 extends over 12 amino acids. Germline V CDR1 and CDR2: SEHNR, FQNEAQ (reference sequence). CDR3 nucleotides: TGTGCCAGCAGAAAAGGGAGGGGGCCCCAGCATTTT. Its translation is CASRKGRGPQHF.

This chain links TRBV28 with TRBJ1-5; 9 bases match TRBD1. Germline trimming cut 6 bases from V and 6 bases from J; bases unmatched to any gene: 18. This CDR3 is built from 18 residues. Germline V gives CDR1 MDHEN, CDR2 SYDVKM. The CDR3 coding sequence is TGTGCCAGCAGCCTCCGGGACAGGGATGTTGGGTTCCGTCAGCCCCAGCATTTT. Protein: CASSLRDRDVGFRQPQHF.

The rearrangement joins TRBV7-9 to TRBJ1-1; no clear D. Germline V gene data show CDR1 as SEHNR and CDR2 as FQNEAQ (reference sequence). The V and J ends lost 1 base and 1 base respectively, with 10 bases between them. The length of the CDR3 is 15 residues. The CDR3 loop reads CASSLGASTNTEAFF. In DNA form, the CDR3 reads TGTGCCAGCAGCTTAGGGGCCTCTACGAACACTGAAGCTTTCTTT.

The V gene is TRBV6-5, the J gene TRBJ1-2; D is perhaps TRBD1 (6 bases). This CDR3 is 14 amino acids long. The germline V gene has CDR1 MNHEY and CDR2 SVGAGI. With 3 bases removed from V and 8 bases from J, the gap between germline ends came to 16 bases. The CDR3 DNA reads as TGTGCCAGCAGTTATGGATCGGGGGGGCAAGGCTACACCTTC. It codes for CASSYGSGGQGYTF.

This chain uses TRBV9 with TRBJ1-2; 7 bases match TRBD1. This CDR3 contains 15 residues. The junction had 10 bases not matched to a gene; V was cut back by 4 bases and J by 4 bases. CDR1 SGDLS and CDR2 YYNGEE come from the germline V gene. CDR3 sequence: CASSPRTGTLYGYTF. The CDR3 DNA sequence: TGTGCCAGCAGCCCCCGGACAGGAACTCTCTATGGCTACACCTTC.

This sequence joins TRBV19 and TRBJ1-4; the match to TRBD1 covers 9 bases. Trimming removed 10 bases from V and 8 bases from J; junction bases left unmatched: 14. The CDR3 has 15 amino acids. The germline CDR1 and CDR2 sequences are LNHDA and SQIVND (reference sequence). CDR3 region: CATSAGQGVGEKLFF. In DNA form, the CDR3 reads TGTGCCACTTCAGCGGGACAGGGTGTCGGCGAAAAACTGTTTTTT.

The rearrangement joins TRBV27 to TRBJ1-6; TRBD1 aligns across 8 bases. There are 15 residues in the CDR3. Germline-derived CDR1 and CDR2 are MNHEY and SMNVEV (reference sequence). With V trimmed by 8 bases and J by 7 bases, 10 bases remained unmatched. Here the CDR3 DNA reads TGTGCCAGCCAGGGGGCGCCCATGGGAAATTCACCCCTCCACTTT. Protein product: CASQGAPMGNSPLHF.